The clone carrying this T cell receptor beta chain was recorded many times. There are 15 residues in the CDR3. Trimming removed 5 bases at V and 6 bases at J, with 16 bases between. Germline V gene lookup returns CDR1 MNHNS and CDR2 SASEGT. The sample's time point: pre-sensitization, week 0. Regarding treatment: therapeutic diphenylcyclopropenone sensitization with weekly scalp DPC. Total RNA was extracted from unfractionated whole blood. The study enrolled 18 to 70-year-old alopecia patients suitable for DPC. Per the original data handling: Samples held a median of roughly 100,000 TCRs, range roughly 20,000–750,000. TCRdb processed the RACE reads anew with MiXCR; each CDR3 protein has one entry. These V and J calls are TCRdb output, not the study's own analysis. The sample has under 45,000 distinct CDR3 sequences; about a tenth are singletons. This record belongs to a study of human T cells and chemical hapten exposure. Study-wide context: The scalp of each patient received a weekly diphenylcyclopropenone dose for the full approximately 26-week study.

The clonotype originates from a man over 45 with alopecia areata. Some clones in this sample may be carry-over from other donors' samples. Material: whole blood, obtained in connection with sensitization to the hapten diphenylcyclopropenone (DPC). The chain has TRBV6-1 and TRBJ2-2, with a weak D call TRBD2 (5 bases). CDR3 protein: CASSPSLLDPGELFF. CDR3 DNA: TGTGCCAGCAGTCCCTCTTTACTAGATCCCGGGGAGCTGTTTTTT.